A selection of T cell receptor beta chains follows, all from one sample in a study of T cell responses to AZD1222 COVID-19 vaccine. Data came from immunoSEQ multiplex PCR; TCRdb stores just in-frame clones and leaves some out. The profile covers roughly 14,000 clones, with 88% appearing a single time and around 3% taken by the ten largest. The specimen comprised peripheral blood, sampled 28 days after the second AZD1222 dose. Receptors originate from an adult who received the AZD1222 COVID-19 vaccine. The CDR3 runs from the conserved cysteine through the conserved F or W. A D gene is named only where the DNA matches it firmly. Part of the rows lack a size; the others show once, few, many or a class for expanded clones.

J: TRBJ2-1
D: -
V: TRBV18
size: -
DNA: TGTGCCAGCTCACCACCGAGTGGCAGGGGTAACAATGAGCAGTTCTTC
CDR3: CASSPPSGRGNNEQFF

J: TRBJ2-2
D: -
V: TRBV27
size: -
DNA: TGTGCCAGCAGTTCCCGCCGTAACACCGGGGAGCTGTTTTTT
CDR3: CASSSRRNTGELFF

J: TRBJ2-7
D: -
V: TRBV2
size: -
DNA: TGTGCCAGCAGTGTGGGACGCTACGAGCAGTACTTC
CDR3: CASSVGRYEQYF

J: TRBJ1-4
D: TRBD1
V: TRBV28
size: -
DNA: TGTGCCAGCAGTTTATGGACAGGGGCAACTAATGAAAAACTGTTTTTT
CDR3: CASSLWTGATNEKLFF

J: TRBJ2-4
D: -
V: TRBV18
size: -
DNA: TGTGCCAGCTCGGAACTGGTCGGGCAGCCTCTCCTAGCCAAAAACATTCAGTACTTC
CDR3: CASSELVGQPLLAKNIQYF

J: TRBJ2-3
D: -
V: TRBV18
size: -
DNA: TGTGCCAGCTCACCACGTACTGTGGGGGAATCCACAGATACGCAGTATTTT
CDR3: CASSPRTVGESTDTQYF

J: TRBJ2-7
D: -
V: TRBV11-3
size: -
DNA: TGTGCCAGCAGCTGGGACGAGGGATACGAGCAGTACTTC
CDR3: CASSWDEGYEQYF

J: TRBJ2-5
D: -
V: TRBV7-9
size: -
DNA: TGTGCCAGCAGCTTAGGCATAAATGGGGGGCAAGAGACCCAGTACTTC
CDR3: CASSLGINGGQETQYF

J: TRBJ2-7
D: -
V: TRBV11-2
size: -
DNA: TGTGCCAGCAGCTTAGGTCACGGGCCGCCATACGAGCAGTACTTC
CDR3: CASSLGHGPPYEQYF

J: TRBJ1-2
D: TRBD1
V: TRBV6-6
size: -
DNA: TGTGCCAGCAGTCCGGGACAGGGGTTGCCTAACTATGGCTACACCTTC
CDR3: CASSPGQGLPNYGYTF

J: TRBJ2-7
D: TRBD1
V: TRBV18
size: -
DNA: TGTGCCAGCTCGCCAGGGACAGGGCCGTCTTCCTACGAGCAGTACTTC
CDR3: CASSPGTGPSSYEQYF

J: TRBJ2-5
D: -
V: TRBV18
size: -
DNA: TGTGCCAGCTCACCACCAGGCAAACAAGAGACCCAGTACTTC
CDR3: CASSPPGKQETQYF

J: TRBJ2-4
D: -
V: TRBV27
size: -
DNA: TGTGCCAGCAGTTTCAGGGTTGAGTCCAAAAACATTCAGTACTTC
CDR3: CASSFRVESKNIQYF

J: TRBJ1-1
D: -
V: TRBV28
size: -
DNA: TGTGCCAGCACCCAACTCGCGGGGTGGGGTGGTGAAGCTTTCTTT
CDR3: CASTQLAGWGGEAFF

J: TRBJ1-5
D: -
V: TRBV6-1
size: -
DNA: TGTGCCAGCAGTGAAGATTCGGGCCCGAAAAATCAGCCCCAGCATTTT
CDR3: CASSEDSGPKNQPQHF

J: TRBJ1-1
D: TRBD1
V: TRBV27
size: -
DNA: TGTGCCAGCAGGTTTTCGACAGGACAGGCTGGGGGGGTCATGAACACTGAAGCTTTCTTT
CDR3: CASRFSTGQAGGVMNTEAFF

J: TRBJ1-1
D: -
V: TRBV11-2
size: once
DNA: TGTGCCAGCAGCTTTTCCAACTTGAACACTGAAGCTTTCTTT
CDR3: CASSFSNLNTEAFF

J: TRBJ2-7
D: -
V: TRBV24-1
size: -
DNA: TGTGCCACCAGTGAAACAGGGAGGGGTGGCGAGCAGTACTTC
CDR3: CATSETGRGGEQYF

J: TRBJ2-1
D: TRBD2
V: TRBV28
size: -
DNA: TGTGCCAGCAGGTCGGCTAGTCTAGCGGGGGGCGCCTACAATGAGCAGTTCTTC
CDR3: CASRSASLAGGAYNEQFF

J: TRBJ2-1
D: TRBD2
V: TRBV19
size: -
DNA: TGTGCCACCCGGACTAGCGGATACAATGAGCAGTTCTTC
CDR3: CATRTSGYNEQFF

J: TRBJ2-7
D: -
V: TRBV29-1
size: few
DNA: TGCAGCGGCTCGGACGGCTCCTACGAGCAGTACTTC
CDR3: CSGSDGSYEQYF

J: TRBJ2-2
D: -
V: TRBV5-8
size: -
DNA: TGTGCCAGCAGCTTGGGGCAGGGCTTCACCGGGGAGCTGTTTTTT
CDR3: CASSLGQGFTGELFF

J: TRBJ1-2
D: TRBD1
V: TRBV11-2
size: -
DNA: TGTGCCAGCAGCTTACGCGGACAGGGGGGAAACTATGGCTACACCTTC
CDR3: CASSLRGQGGNYGYTF

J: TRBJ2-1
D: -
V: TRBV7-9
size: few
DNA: TGTGCCAGCAGCTGGAGCGGCAATGAGCAGTTCTTC
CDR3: CASSWSGNEQFF

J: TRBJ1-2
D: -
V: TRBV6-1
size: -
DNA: TGTGCCAGCAGTGAAGTTAGAGGGGTGTATGGCTACACCTTC
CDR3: CASSEVRGVYGYTF

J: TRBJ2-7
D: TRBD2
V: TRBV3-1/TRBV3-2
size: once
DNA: TGTGCCAGCAGCCTCGCCTCCAGCGGGAGGGCTCGCGACGAGCAGTACTTC
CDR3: CASSLASSGRARDEQYF

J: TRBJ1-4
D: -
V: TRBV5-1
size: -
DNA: TGCGCCAGCAGCTTCCGGGGGCCAAATGAAAAACTGTTTTTT
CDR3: CASSFRGPNEKLFF

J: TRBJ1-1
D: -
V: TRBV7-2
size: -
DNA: TGTGCCAGCAGCTTAATGGCAGCGAACACTGAAGCTTTCTTT
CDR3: CASSLMAANTEAFF

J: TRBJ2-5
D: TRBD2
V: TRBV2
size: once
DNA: TGTGCCAGCAGCGGGGGGGAGACCCAGTACTTC
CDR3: CASSGGETQYF

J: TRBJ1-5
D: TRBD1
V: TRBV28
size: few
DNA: TGTGCCAGCAGTCTGACAGGGCTCGGGTATAGCAATCAGCCCCAGCATTTT
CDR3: CASSLTGLGYSNQPQHF

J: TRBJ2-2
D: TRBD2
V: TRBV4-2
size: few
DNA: TGTGCCAGCAGCCAAGATCTAGCGGGGGAGACCGGGGAGCTGTTTTTT
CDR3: CASSQDLAGETGELFF

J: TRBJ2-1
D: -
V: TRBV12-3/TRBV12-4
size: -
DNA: TGTGCCAGCAGGAGGGATTACAATGAGCAGTTCTTC
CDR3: CASRRDYNEQFF

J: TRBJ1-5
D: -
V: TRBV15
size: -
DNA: TGTGCCACCAGCAGAGGAGGGGGGGCAGGGGCAAGAAAGCCCCAGCATTTT
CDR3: CATSRGGGAGARKPQHF

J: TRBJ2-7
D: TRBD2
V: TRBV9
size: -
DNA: TGTGCCAGCAGCCCCCGTATTAGCGGGAGAAACGAGCAGTACTTC
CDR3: CASSPRISGRNEQYF

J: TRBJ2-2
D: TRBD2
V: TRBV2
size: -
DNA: TGTGCCACGCGGGCGGCGGGAGTTCGAACGAACACCGGGGAGCTGTTTTTT
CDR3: CATRAAGVRTNTGELFF

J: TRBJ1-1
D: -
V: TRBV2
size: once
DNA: TGTGCCAGCAGTGTAGGCCAGTCGGTGGCTTTCTTT
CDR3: CASSVGQSVAFF

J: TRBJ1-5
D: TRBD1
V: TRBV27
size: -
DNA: TGTGCCAGCAGTTTGGGGACAGGGCCGGCCAATCAGCCCCAGCATTTT
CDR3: CASSLGTGPANQPQHF

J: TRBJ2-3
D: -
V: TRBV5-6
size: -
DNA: TGTGCCAGCAGCTTCTGGGGCACCCAAAGCACAGATACGCAGTATTTT
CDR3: CASSFWGTQSTDTQYF

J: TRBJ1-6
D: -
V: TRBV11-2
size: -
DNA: TGTGCCAGCAGCCTACTTTTTCAGGGAACCAATTCACCCCTCCACTTT
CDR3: CASSLLFQGTNSPLHF

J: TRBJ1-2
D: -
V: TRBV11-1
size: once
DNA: TGTGCCAGCAGCAACCTCTATGGCTACACCTTC
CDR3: CASSNLYGYTF

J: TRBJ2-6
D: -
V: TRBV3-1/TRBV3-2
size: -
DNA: TGTGCCAGCAGCCAAGGGAAGTCTGGGGCCAACGTCCTGACTTTC
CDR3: CASSQGKSGANVLTF

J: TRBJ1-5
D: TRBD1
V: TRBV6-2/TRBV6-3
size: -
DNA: TGTGCCAGCAGTTACGCCAGGGGGCAAGGACAGCCCCAGCATTTT
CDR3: CASSYARGQGQPQHF

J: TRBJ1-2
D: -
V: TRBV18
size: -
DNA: TGTGCCAGCTCAATGCAGGGACTAGCTAACTATGGCTACACCTTC
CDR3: CASSMQGLANYGYTF

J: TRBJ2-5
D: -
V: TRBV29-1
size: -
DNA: TGCAGCGTTGATGCCGGAGTGGAGACCCAGTACTTC
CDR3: CSVDAGVETQYF

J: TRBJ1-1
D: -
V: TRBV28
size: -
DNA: TGTGCCAGCAGGTCGAGGGAGGCAGCTTTCTTT
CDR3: CASRSREAAFF

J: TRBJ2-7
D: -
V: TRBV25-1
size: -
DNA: TGTGCCAGCAGTGGGCCTGACGGGAGCCAGTACTTC
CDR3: CASSGPDGSQYF

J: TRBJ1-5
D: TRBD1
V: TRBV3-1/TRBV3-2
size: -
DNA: TGTGCCAGCAGCCTCGGACAGGTCCAGGGCAATCAGCCCCAGCATTTT
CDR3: CASSLGQVQGNQPQHF

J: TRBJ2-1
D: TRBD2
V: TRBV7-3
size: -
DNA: TGTGCCAGCAGCTTAATAGGGGCGATAAAGGGGACTAGCGATCTGAACGCGGTGGAGTTCTTC
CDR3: CASSLIGAIKGTSDLNAVEFF